This T cell receptor beta chain was sequenced for a study of blood T cell repertoires in COVID-19. At the level of the study: Sites across the United States, Italy and Spain contributed samples from acute and convalescent COVID-19. PBMCs, B-cell-depleted T cells, or T cells provided the cDNA or gDNA that made up the material.

CDR1 is SGHAT, CDR2 FQNNGV, per germline. The CDR3 has 14 amino acids. Trimming took 3 bases from V and 4 from J, leaving 12 bases between them. Profiled with immunoSEQ multiplex PCR; TCRdb holds only in-frame clones, not every one. The data contain 200,000 to 250,000 clones, around 90% of them singletons. The specimen sequenced was peripheral blood. The gene calls are TRBV11-2 and TRBJ2-5; D gene uncertain. This clonotype was sampled from a woman in her late teens or twenties who had recovered from COVID-19. For the CDR3, the DNA is TGTGCCAGCAGCTTGGGCAGGATAGGAGAGACCCAGTACTTC. Translated, it gives CASSLGRIGETQYF.